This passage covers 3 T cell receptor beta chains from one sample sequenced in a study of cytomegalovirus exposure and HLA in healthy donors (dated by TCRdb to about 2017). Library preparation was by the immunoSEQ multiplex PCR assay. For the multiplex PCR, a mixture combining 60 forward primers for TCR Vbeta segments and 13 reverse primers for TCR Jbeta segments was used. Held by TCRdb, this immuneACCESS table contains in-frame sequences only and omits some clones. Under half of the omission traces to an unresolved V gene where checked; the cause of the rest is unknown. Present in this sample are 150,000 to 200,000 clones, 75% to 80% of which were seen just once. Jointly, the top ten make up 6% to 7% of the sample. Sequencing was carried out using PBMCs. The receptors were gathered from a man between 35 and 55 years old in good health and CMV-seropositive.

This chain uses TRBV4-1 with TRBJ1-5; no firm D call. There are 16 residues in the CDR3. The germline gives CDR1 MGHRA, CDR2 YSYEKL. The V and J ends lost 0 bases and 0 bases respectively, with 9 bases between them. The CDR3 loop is CASSQDATYSNQPQHF. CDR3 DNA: TGCGCCAGCAGCCAAGACGCGACATATAGCAATCAGCCCCAGCATTTT.

This chain's CDR3 is CASSRQVPGELFF. The CDR3 nucleotides are TGTGCCAGCAGCAGACAGGTCCCCGGGGAGCTGTTTTTT. This rearrangement joins TRBV6-1 to TRBJ2-2; D is possibly TRBD1 (6 bases). Germline V gives CDR1 MNHNS, CDR2 SASEGT. CDR3 size: 13 residues. V shed 6 bases and J shed 6 bases, with 11 bases lying between them.

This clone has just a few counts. The CDR3 region is CAISESASGSYEQYF. CDR3 nucleotides: TGTGCCATCAGTGAGTCGGCTAGCGGGAGCTACGAGCAGTACTTC. The gene calls are TRBV10-3 and TRBJ2-7, with TRBD2 matching 10 bases. V dropped 0 bases and J dropped 3; count of bases not matched to a gene: 2. This CDR3 has 15 residues. The germline V gene encodes CDR1 ENHRY and CDR2 SYGVKD.